This note documents a single TCR beta chain sequence. The CDR3 length is 14 residues. J gave up 5 bases and V 3 bases, and 5 bases lay outside the gene matches. Germline CDR1 MNHEY, CDR2 SMNVEV (reference sequence). The record originates from a study of molecular identifiers for immune sequencing clone quantification. Using its own MiXCR run on the PCR reads, TCRdb lists one record per CDR3 protein. The data contain nearly 650,000 distinct CDR3 sequences, around 25% of them singletons. The chain carries TRBV27 and TRBJ1-1; 8 nucleotides match TRBD1. The TCR originated in a human donor in good health. Some libraries in this study had Jurkat cell RNA spiked in. The material sequenced was naive CD8+ T cells from blood, with Jurkat cell RNA spiked in. As for subset: FACS-sorted CD8+CD4-CCR7+CD45RA+ naive T cells. CDR3 in amino acids: CASSFGRGRTEAFF. The CDR3 nucleotides are TGTGCCAGCAGTTTCGGCAGGGGGCGAACTGAAGCTTTCTTT.